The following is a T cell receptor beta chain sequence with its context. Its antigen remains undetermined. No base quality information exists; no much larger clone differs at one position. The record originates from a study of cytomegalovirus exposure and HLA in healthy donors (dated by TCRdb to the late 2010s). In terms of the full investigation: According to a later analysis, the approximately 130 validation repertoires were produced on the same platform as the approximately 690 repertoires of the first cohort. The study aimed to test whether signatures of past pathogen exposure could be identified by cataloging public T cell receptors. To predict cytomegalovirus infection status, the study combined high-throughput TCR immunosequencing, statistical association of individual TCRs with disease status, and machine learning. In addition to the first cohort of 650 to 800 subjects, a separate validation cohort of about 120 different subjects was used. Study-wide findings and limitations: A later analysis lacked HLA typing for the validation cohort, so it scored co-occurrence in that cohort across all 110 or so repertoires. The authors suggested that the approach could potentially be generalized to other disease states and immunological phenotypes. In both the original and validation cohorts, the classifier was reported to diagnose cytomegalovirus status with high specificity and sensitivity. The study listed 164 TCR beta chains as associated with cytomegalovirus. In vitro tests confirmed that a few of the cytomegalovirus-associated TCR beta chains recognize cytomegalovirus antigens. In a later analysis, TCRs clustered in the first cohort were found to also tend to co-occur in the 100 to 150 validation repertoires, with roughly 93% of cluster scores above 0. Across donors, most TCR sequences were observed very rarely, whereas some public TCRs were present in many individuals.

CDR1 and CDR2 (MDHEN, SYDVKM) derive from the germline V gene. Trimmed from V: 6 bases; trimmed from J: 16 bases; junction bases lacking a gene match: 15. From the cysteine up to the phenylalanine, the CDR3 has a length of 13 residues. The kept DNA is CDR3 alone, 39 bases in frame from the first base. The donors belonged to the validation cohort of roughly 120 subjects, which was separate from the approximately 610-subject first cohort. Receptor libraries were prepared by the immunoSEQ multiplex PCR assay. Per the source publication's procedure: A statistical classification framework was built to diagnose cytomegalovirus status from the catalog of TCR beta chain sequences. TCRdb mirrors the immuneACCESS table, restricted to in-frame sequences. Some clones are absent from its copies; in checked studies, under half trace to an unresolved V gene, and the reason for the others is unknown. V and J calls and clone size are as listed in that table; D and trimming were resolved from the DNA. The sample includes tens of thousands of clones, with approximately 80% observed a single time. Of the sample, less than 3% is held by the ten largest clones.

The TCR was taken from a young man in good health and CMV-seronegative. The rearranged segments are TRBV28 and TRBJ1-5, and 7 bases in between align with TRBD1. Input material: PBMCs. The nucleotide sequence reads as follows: TGTGCCAGCAGGGTACGACAGGGTGTACTTCCCCATTTT. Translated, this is CASRVRQGVLPHF.